These 19 T cell receptor beta chains were all obtained from the same sample, sequenced in a study of blood T cell repertoires in COVID-19. Clones were read by immunoSEQ multiplex PCR, and TCRdb kept only the in-frame ones, dropping some. The table includes hundreds of thousands of clones, roughly 90% detected once. Material: PBMCs or T cells enriched from blood (not recorded which). The receptors derive from a woman aged 25-40 years with acute COVID-19.

The rearrangement links TRBV19 to TRBJ2-5; 7 bases map to TRBD1. The germline V gene has CDR1 LNHDA and CDR2 SQIVND (reference sequence). This CDR3 comprises 14 residues. The J segment lost 1 base and the V segment lost 3 bases, leaving 2 bases of the junction unmatched. As DNA, the CDR3 is TGTGCCAGTAGTATCTCAGGGGGCCAAGAGACCCAGTACTTC. As protein: CASSISGGQETQYF.

This clone showed up just once. V is TRBV3-1 (or the pseudogene TRBV3-2) and J is TRBJ2-7, with 8 bases lining up with TRBD1. With V trimmed by 1 base and J by 5 bases, 4 bases remained unmatched. This CDR3 comprises 14 residues. Germline loops: CDR1 LGHDT, CDR2 YNNKEL (reference sequence). The CDR3 loop is CASSQVDRGNEQYF. CDR3 nucleotides: TGTGCCAGCAGCCAAGTCGACAGGGGAAACGAGCAGTACTTC.

This clone was counted between two and nine times. The rearrangement links TRBV6-1 to TRBJ1-6; the D gene is possibly TRBD1 (5 bases). This CDR3 comprises 18 residues. The V gene lost 2 bases and the J gene lost 4 bases, with 18 bases spanning the gap. Germline V gene lookup returns CDR1 MNHNS and CDR2 SASEGT. CDR3 bases: TGTGCCAGCAGTGAAAGGAGGGGCCTCGGAGGATATAATTCACCCCTCCACTTT. Translating gives CASSERRGLGGYNSPLHF.

This chain joins TRBV7-4 and TRBJ2-1; 9 nucleotides agree with TRBD2. Germline-derived CDR1 and CDR2 are SGHVT and SQSDAQ. With 7 bases clipped from V and 6 bases from J, the junction kept 7 bases outside the gene matches. This CDR3 comprises 14 residues. The CDR3 DNA is TGTGCCAGCATGGGCGGGGGGGCCCTCAATGAGCAGTTCTTC. This gives the protein CASMGGGALNEQFF.

The chain links TRBV30 to TRBJ2-3; D remains ambiguous. V lost 2 bases and J 2 bases, leaving 8 bases between the germline ends. The CDR3 sequence is 13 residues long. CDR1 is GTSNPN and CDR2 is SVGIG in the germline V gene (reference sequence). The CDR3 sequence: CAWSIQATDTQYF. CDR3 in DNA: TGTGCCTGGAGTATCCAGGCCACAGATACGCAGTATTTT.

The V and J genes are TRBV6-2 or TRBV6-3 and TRBJ2-1, with 10 bases lining up with TRBD1. Germline V gives CDR1 MNHEY, CDR2 SVGEGT. The V and J ends lost 2 bases and 5 bases, in that order; junction bases with no gene match: 21. The CDR3 contains 21 residues. CDR3 bases: TGTGCCAGCAGTTACCCCATTGAGGGGACAGGGGAAAAAGCACACCACAATGAGCAGTTCTTC. As protein: CASSYPIEGTGEKAHHNEQFF.

The gene calls are TRBV7-2 and TRBJ2-7; D is unresolved. In germline, CDR1 is SGHTA, CDR2 FQGNSA. V lost 4 bases and J lost 2, with 15 bases in between. The CDR3 sequence is 15 residues long. CDR3 protein: CASSSPLGRPYEQYF. The CDR3, as DNA: TGTGCCAGCAGCTCTCCCTTGGGCCGACCCTACGAGCAGTACTTC.

The chain links TRBV4-1 to TRBJ2-1, with TRBD2 matching over 8 bases. Germline V gene sequence: CDR1 MGHRA, CDR2 YSYEKL. The CDR3 loop spans 18 amino acids. With V trimmed by 0 bases and J by 11 bases, 18 bases remained unmatched. The CDR3 coding sequence is TGCGCCAGCAGCCAAGAGGCGGGGGGATTCGCCCAAGTAAGGCAGCAGTTCTTC. It encodes CASSQEAGGFAQVRQQFF.

The chain has TRBV11-2 and TRBJ1-4; 7 bases fit TRBD1. V shed 0 bases and J 4 bases; nucleotides not matched to a gene: 2. The germline V gene has CDR1 SGHAT and CDR2 FQNNGV. The CDR3 sequence is 15 residues long. The CDR3 loop is CASSLEGGRNEKLFF. In DNA form, the CDR3 reads TGTGCCAGCAGCTTAGAAGGGGGCCGTAATGAAAAACTGTTTTTT.

This clone has only a few counts. The chain has TRBV28 and TRBJ1-5, with 8 bases aligning to TRBD1. The trim removed 2 bases at V and 0 bases at J, leaving 6 bases unmatched. CDR1 MDHEN and CDR2 SYDVKM come from the germline V gene. The CDR3 runs 17 residues. CDR3 in DNA: TGTGCCAGCAGTTTACATCAGGGGGCGCTTAGCAATCAGCCCCAGCATTTT. This translates into CASSLHQGALSNQPQHF.

The genes are TRBV3-1 (or the pseudogene TRBV3-2) and TRBJ1-1; the match to TRBD1 covers 8 bases. The V segment lost 1 base and the J segment 6 bases; nucleotides outside the gene matches: 1. CDR1 and CDR2 (germline): LGHDT, YNNKEL (reference sequence). The CDR3 covers 13 residues. CDR3 nucleotides: TGTGCCAGCAGCCAAGCGGACAGGGCTGAAGCTTTCTTT. Its translation: CASSQADRAEAFF.

The chain couples TRBV27 to TRBJ1-6, with D perhaps matching TRBD1 (6 bases). This CDR3 spans 15 amino acids. V lost 4 bases and J 6 bases, leaving 13 bases between the germline ends. The germline gives CDR1 MNHEY, CDR2 SMNVEV (reference sequence). The CDR3 region is CASSSDSAFNSPLHF. The CDR3 DNA sequence: TGTGCCAGCAGTTCGGACAGCGCCTTTAATTCACCCCTCCACTTT.

The chain couples TRBV5-4 to TRBJ2-5; a possible D gene is TRBD2 (5 bases). V lost 4 bases, J lost 5 bases, and 12 bases lay in between. The CDR3 contains 13 residues. Germline V gene sequence: CDR1 SGHNT, CDR2 YYREEE (reference sequence). CDR3 protein: CASSPRAKETQYF. The DNA for the CDR3 is TGTGCCAGCAGCCCGAGGGCGAAGGAGACCCAGTACTTC.

The rearrangement uses TRBV10-1 and TRBJ2-3; 8 bases are a match to TRBD1. The V gene end was trimmed by 0 bases and the J gene end by 4 bases; junction bases not matched to a gene: 6. The CDR3 consists of 16 residues. Per the germline V gene, CDR1 is WNHNN and CDR2 is SYGVQD (reference sequence). CDR3 DNA sequence: TGCGCCAGCAGTGAGTCGGGCAGGGGGCTCGCAGATACGCAGTATTTT. Protein product: CASSESGRGLADTQYF.

The rearrangement uses TRBV9 and TRBJ2-2, with 7 bases matching TRBD1. V was clipped by 2 bases and J by 4 bases; unmatched bases: 8. CDR3 length: 16 residues. Per the germline V gene, CDR1 is SGDLS and CDR2 is YYNGEE. The CDR3: CASSVGTGALTGELFF. The CDR3 DNA sequence: TGTGCCAGCAGCGTTGGCACAGGGGCTCTCACCGGGGAGCTGTTTTTT.

V usage is TRBV29-1 and J usage is TRBJ2-1; 10 positions agree with TRBD2. Germline V lookup: CDR1 SQVTM, CDR2 ANQGSEA. V dropped 6 bases and J dropped 8; count of bases not matched to a gene: 16. This CDR3 is 16 amino acids long. CDR3 protein: CSVKSPSAGGLHEQFF. The CDR3 nucleotides are TGCAGCGTAAAATCCCCCTCAGCGGGGGGGCTTCATGAGCAGTTCTTC.

The chain has TRBV5-1 and TRBJ2-7; D may be TRBD2 (5 bases). CDR1 is SGHRS, CDR2 YFSETQ, per germline. The CDR3 sequence is 14 residues long. V lost 5 bases, J lost 5 bases, and 17 bases lay in between. In nucleotides, the CDR3 is TGCGCCAGCAGGCTTACGACTAATCCGGACGAGCAGTACTTC. Translating it yields CASRLTTNPDEQYF.

This chain uses TRBV5-6 with TRBJ2-3; 7 nucleotides agree with TRBD2. V shed 1 base and J 7 bases; nucleotides not matched to a gene: 12. This CDR3 comprises 16 residues. The germline V gene has CDR1 SGHDT and CDR2 YYEEEE. In nucleotides, the CDR3 is TGTGCCAGCAGCTTGAGGGCGGGCGGAGCGGGGTATACGCAGTATTTT. Translation gives CASSLRAGGAGYTQYF.

This chain uses TRBV9 with TRBJ1-1; D is unresolved. Germline CDR1 is SGDLS and CDR2 is YYNGEE. V lost 2 bases, J lost 1 base, and 6 bases lay in between. The CDR3 extends over 13 amino acids. This chain's CDR3 is CASSVRGNTEAFF. The CDR3 DNA reads TGTGCCAGCAGCGTGCGGGGGAACACTGAAGCTTTCTTT.